This record covers a single TCR beta chain. What it binds is unknown. The sample belongs to a study of T cell repertoires in cytomegalovirus infection. As for the study in general: A matching HLA type, together with CMV infection, was signaled by public TCR beta signatures.

V trimming: 5 bases; J trimming: 4 bases; junction bases outside the gene matches: 14. This CDR3 has 16 residues. The germline CDR1 and CDR2 sequences are MNHEY and SVGEGT. TCRdb processed the reads anew with MiXCR; each CDR3 protein has one entry. The sample has 510,000 or so distinct CDR3 sequences, more than 20% seen once. Notes on the study in general: CMV carriers having the relevant HLA were flagged by cumulative public TCR beta family frequency. In two of eight donors, the top clonotype was HLA-C-restricted CMV-specific.

V is TRBV6-2 or TRBV6-3 and J is TRBJ2-7; TRBD2 matches at 7 bases. The sequence was collected from a human donor in good health (CMV status not recorded). Some clones in this sample may be carry-over from other donors' samples. The specimen sequenced was PBMCs. The CDR3 reads CASSRQPGLPLYEQYF. CDR3 coding DNA: TGTGCCAGCAGTCGACAACCGGGACTACCCCTATACGAGCAGTACTTC.